This T cell receptor (beta chain) emerged from a study of human T cells and chemical hapten exposure listed by TCRdb under 2021. With respect to the entire study: For sensitization, 2% DPC in acetone was applied to an approximately 2 cm by approximately 2 cm area of upper inner arm skin. Libraries were combined into a pool for sequencing, and differences in TCR yield between samples came mainly from small differences in library volumes within the pool. Alopecia areata with under or over 50% scalp involvement, alopecia totalis and alopecia universalis were represented in the patient cohort, which was mostly female. Patient blood was sampled pre-sensitization (week 0) and at 2, 6 and about 24 weeks after DPC sensitization. Throughout the roughly 24-week study period, patients were also given weekly therapeutic DPC doses on the scalp. In alopecia patients, the study followed how the peripheral blood TCR repertoire changed in vivo over primary and secondary sensitization to diphenylcyclopropenone (DPC), a hapten. Patch tests used Finn chambers with 0.01% DPC on the upper back, scored after 6 days by International Contact Dermatitis Research Group standards. For TCR sequencing, blood came from over 25 alopecia patients at anywhere from one to four time points (pre-sensitization, 2, 6 and 24 weeks).

What the work shows at the level of the full study, not this receptor alone: After repeated subsampling, the strength of the expansion versus patch-test correlation and the threshold at which it became significant changed. Alopecia, a presumed autoimmune disease, was present in all patients, so the immune response of the patients might differ from that of healthy individuals. Compared with pre-sensitization or healthy control sets, expanded TCRs formed significantly more large CDR3 similarity clusters, which is consistent with antigen-driven responses. No change with DPC sensitization was found in the number of TCRs above 1 in 1000 frequency, and no evidence of global repertoire structure alterations was found. Patch test score correlated positively with the number of PT1 expanded TCRs, reaching significance at thresholds 8, 16 and 32 but not at 4.

The library was generated by RACE. TCRdb records NextSeq 500 as the sequencer. Library preparation attached unique molecular identifiers to individual cDNA molecules for quantitative, reproducible TCR counting. Each blood RNA sample was used to sequence both TCR alpha and TCR beta chains. As for how the authors treated the data: Samples had a median of roughly 87,000 TCRs, with a range from about 23,224 to 750,000. The Decombinator software suite was used to annotate the V, J and CDR3 of the TCR reads. For PS versus PT1 abundance plots, all samples were subsampled to the same number of TCRs (28,000). Expanded TCRs were defined as absent before sensitization and observed at least eight times at the 2-week time point. The public reads were reanalyzed by TCRdb: fastp trimming at Q25, MiXCR alignment, in-frame beta chains only. Rows are combined by CDR3 protein, so each entry shows the most common genes and DNA. The V and J calls and clone size are TCRdb's, not the authors'. The sample table lists around 71,000 distinct CDR3 sequences, around 9.8% of them with a count of one. The ten top clones hold 3.3% of the sample.

This clonotype was seen repeatedly, ten times or more. Its antigen specificity is not known. There are no base qualities to consult, and no much larger clone falls within one base. The time point tag for this specimen amounts to: patch test 1, 2 weeks after DPC sensitization. Sample treatment or condition, as interpreted from the label and publication: therapeutic diphenylcyclopropenone sensitization with weekly scalp DPC. Blood at each patch-test visit was drawn before the patch test was applied. Eligible patients were aged 18 to 70, diagnosed with alopecia, deemed suitable for DPC therapy, and excluded if pregnant. Unfractionated whole blood was collected in Tempus Blood RNA tubes, and total RNA was extracted from that blood. V is clipped by 0 bases and J by 5 bases, and the sequence between their germline boundaries is 10 bases long. Based on the germline V gene, the CDR1 and CDR2 sequences are SGHAT and FQNNGV. The CDR3 runs 14 residues from the cysteine to the phenylalanine. The DNA shown is the 42-base CDR3, in frame from base 1.

This receptor was obtained from a woman aged 40 to 55 with alopecia areata. Some clones in this sample may be carry-over from other donors' samples. The sample in question was whole blood, obtained in connection with sensitization to the hapten diphenylcyclopropenone (DPC). The sequence links TRBV11-2 to TRBJ2-5; TRBD1 is possibly the D segment (5 matching bases). This receptor carries the CDR3 CASSLDRGWETQYF. The DNA is TGTGCCAGCAGCTTAGATAGGGGCTGGGAGACCCAGTACTTC. Supplemented by the reference TRBV11-2 and TRBJ2-5 proteins around the CDR3, the complete variable domain is EAGVAQSPRYKIIEKRQSVAFWCNPISGHATLYWYQQILGQGPKLLIQFQNNGVVDDSQLPKDRFSAERLKGVDSTLKIQPAKLEDSAVYLCASSLDRGWETQYFGPGTRLLVL.